These 19 T cell receptor beta chains share one sample of origin, sequenced in a study of OX40 agonist ivuxolimab in advanced cancers. The repertoire was sequenced with immunoSEQ multiplex PCR; TCRdb's copy has only in-frame clones and lacks some. The table shows 60,000 to 65,000 clones, with roughly 90% occurring only once. Sequencing used CD4+ or CD8+ T cells sorted from blood, obtained in a trial of the OX40 agonist ivuxolimab. The source of these receptors is an adult with an advanced solid tumor such as melanoma, head and neck, liver or kidney cancer.

This clone was detected only once. The chain employs TRBV2 and TRBJ1-3; 7 nucleotides match TRBD1. Looked up from germline, CDR1 is SNHLY and CDR2 is FYNNEI. The CDR3 extends over 14 amino acids. Trimming at V came to 8 bases and at J to 4 bases, leaving 8 bases not matched to a gene. CDR3 region: CASSPGTEGNTIYF. CDR3 in DNA: TGTGCCAGCTCCCCCGGGACAGAAGGAAACACCATATATTTT.

The V call is TRBV5-1, the J call TRBJ2-1, with 9 positions matching TRBD1. The J segment lost 3 bases and the V segment lost 0 bases, leaving 1 base of the junction unmatched. CDR1 and CDR2 from the germline V gene are SGHRS and YFSETQ. The CDR3 length is 15 residues. CDR3 region: CASSLEGQGYNEQFF. Written as DNA, the CDR3 is TGCGCCAGCAGCTTGGAGGGACAGGGCTACAATGAGCAGTTCTTC.

The V call is TRBV18, the J call TRBJ1-3; 8 bases fit TRBD1. V lost 0 bases to trimming and J lost 4 bases; unmatched junction nucleotides: 2. This CDR3 has 15 amino acids. CDR1 KGHSH and CDR2 LQKENI come from the germline V gene. CDR3 in DNA: TGTGCCAGCTCACCACCGGACAGGGCCGGAAACACCATATATTTT. Protein sequence: CASSPPDRAGNTIYF.

The chain employs TRBV10-3 and TRBJ2-2, with 9 bases that match TRBD2. Germline values: CDR1 ENHRY, CDR2 SYGVKD. The CDR3 extends over 15 amino acids. V was clipped by 10 bases and J by 6 bases; unmatched bases: 12. The chain's CDR3 is CATQPAGTSPGELFF. As DNA, the CDR3 is TGTGCCACTCAACCCGCCGGGACTAGCCCCGGGGAGCTGTTTTTT.

This clone occurred once. This chain links TRBV5-1 with TRBJ2-4; 12 bases fit TRBD1. The CDR3 sequence is 17 residues long. V lost 3 bases, J lost 5 bases, and 9 bases stayed unmatched. Germline lookup yields CDR1 SGHRS and CDR2 YFSETQ. DNA for the CDR3: TGCGCCAGCAGCTACCCGTGGGACAGGGGGCAGGAAAACATTCAGTACTTC. Translating gives CASSYPWDRGQENIQYF.

The chain carries TRBV7-3 and TRBJ1-4; D call uncertain. Germline V lookup: CDR1 SGHTA, CDR2 FQGTGA. V was trimmed by 2 bases and J by 7 bases, leaving 8 bases between them. CDR3 length: 13 residues. The DNA for the CDR3 is TGTGCCAGCAGCTTAGGTGATGGTGAAAAACTGTTTTTT. Translated, it gives CASSLGDGEKLFF.

The chain carries TRBV4-1 and TRBJ2-3; 9 nucleotides align to TRBD2. Unmatched junction bases numbered 7, after V lost 3 bases and J lost 0 bases. This CDR3 has 17 amino acids. The germline CDR1 and CDR2 sequences are MGHRA and YSYEKL. CDR3 in amino acids: CASSQFSGSMSTDTQYF. For the CDR3, the DNA is TGCGCCAGCAGCCAGTTTAGCGGGAGCATGAGCACAGATACGCAGTATTTT.

Only one count was recorded for this clone. The chain carries TRBV6-6 and TRBJ1-5; the D is unclear. V shed 8 bases and J shed 3 bases, with 11 bases lying between them. The length of the CDR3 is 13 residues. CDR1 MNHNY and CDR2 SVGAGI come from the germline V gene (reference sequence). Written as DNA, the CDR3 is TGTGCCAGCTCTGGCCTTACCAATCAGCCCCAGCATTTT. Amino acids: CASSGLTNQPQHF.

The rearrangement uses TRBV4-1 and TRBJ1-6; D remains unclear. Per the germline V gene, CDR1 is MGHRA and CDR2 is YSYEKL. V was trimmed by 1 base and J by 10 bases, leaving 20 bases between them. This CDR3 has 17 amino acids. The DNA of the CDR3 is TGCGCCAGCAGCCAAGGAACGGGAGGAAGGGCTAACTCACCCCTCCACTTT. It codes for CASSQGTGGRANSPLHF.

This sequence joins TRBV11-3 and TRBJ2-3, with a possible D match to TRBD2 (5 bases). Trimming stripped 2 bases from V and 5 bases from J, with 14 bases between. This CDR3 contains 15 residues. Germline CDR1 and CDR2: SGHNT and YENEEA. DNA of the CDR3: TGTGCCAGCAGCTTATCCTCGGGGTGGGTAGATACGCAGTATTTT. As protein: CASSLSSGWVDTQYF.

The chain links TRBV7-3 to TRBJ1-6; 8 nucleotides align to TRBD1. Germline lookup yields CDR1 SGHTA and CDR2 FQGTGA. CDR3 length: 13 amino acids. The ends lost 4 bases at V and 10 bases at J; junction bases unmatched: 3. CDR3 sequence (DNA): TGTGCCAGCAGCTCAGGGGGCGGGTCACCCCTCCACTTT. Translating it yields CASSSGGGSPLHF.

In nucleotides, the CDR3 is TGTGCCAGCAGCCAAGCTTTGGCGGGAAACACTGAAGCTTTCTTT. Translation: CASSQALAGNTEAFF. V and J are TRBV14 and TRBJ1-1; D gene uncertain. Germline values: CDR1 SGHDN, CDR2 FVKESK. Trimming shortened V by 1 base and J by 2 bases, and 11 bases separated the two germline ends. The CDR3 spans 15 residues. Full variable domain (outside the CDR3, taken from reference TRBV14 and TRBJ1-1): EAGVTQFPSHSVIEKGQTVTLRCDPISGHDNLYWYRRVMGKEIKFLLHFVKESKQDESGMPNNRFLAERTGGTYSTLKVQPAELEDSGVYFCASSQALAGNTEAFFGQGTRLTVV.

V gene TRBV11-3 combines with J gene TRBJ2-1; perhaps TRBD2 as D (6 bases). With 3 bases removed from V and 2 bases from J, the gap between germline ends came to 14 bases. Germline CDR1 SGHNT, CDR2 YENEEA. This CDR3 region has 16 residues. The CDR3 sequence: CASSLMSGLPYNEQFF. In nucleotides, the CDR3 is TGTGCCAGCAGCTTGATGTCGGGACTTCCCTACAATGAGCAGTTCTTC.

This clone occurred once. The CDR3 nucleotides read TGCGCCAGCAGCTTGGATGGGGGGCGTGTTAATGGCTACACCTTC. This sequence encodes CASSLDGGRVNGYTF. V gene TRBV5-1 combines with J gene TRBJ1-2; D is possibly TRBD1 (6 bases). Looked up from germline, CDR1 is SGHRS and CDR2 is YFSETQ. Trimming removed 0 bases at V and 6 bases at J, with 15 bases between. The CDR3 runs 15 residues.

CDR3 DNA: TGTGCCAGCAGCAAGGAAGGGTTCACTGAAGCTTTCTTT. It codes for CASSKEGFTEAFF. V usage is TRBV6-1 and J usage is TRBJ1-1, with D unresolved. The CDR3 sequence is 13 residues long. CDR1 MNHNS and CDR2 SASEGT come from the germline V gene. V was pared by 6 bases and J by 4 bases, with 12 bases between.

The J gene is TRBJ1-4, the V gene TRBV6-1; D gene ambiguous. The CDR3 length is 10 residues. The V end was cut by 6 bases, the J end by 7 bases, with 3 bases between. In germline, CDR1 is MNHNS, CDR2 SASEGT. The DNA of the CDR3 is TGTGCCAGCAGGCGTGAAAAACTGTTTTTT. This codes for CASRREKLFF.

Comments on this clone: The junction and the germline gene differ at one end; a read error may be behind it. The chain has TRBV15 and TRBJ2-5, with TRBD2 matching 8 bases. This CDR3 has 15 amino acids. Germline values: CDR1 LNHNV, CDR2 YYDKDF (reference sequence). The CDR3 loop is CATSRGTSASEAQYF. Written as DNA, the CDR3 is TGTGCCACCAGCAGGGGGACTAGTGCGTCAGAGGCCCAGTACTTC.

The chain combines TRBV18 with TRBJ2-1, with D possibly being TRBD2 (6 bases). The germline V gene encodes CDR1 KGHSH and CDR2 LQKENI. The CDR3 totals 13 residues. V was clipped by 2 bases and J by 8 bases, with 10 bases between them. CDR3 residues: CASSPSGVDEQFF. CDR3 sequence (DNA): TGTGCCAGCTCACCATCGGGGGTGGATGAGCAGTTCTTC.

Notes on this clone: Its ends do not fully match the called genes, so a read error is possible. Other DNA sequences in this sample translate to the same CDR3. The V call is TRBV30, the J call TRBJ2-7; 9 bases are shared with TRBD1. The CDR3 consists of 13 residues. CDR1 GTSNPN and CDR2 SVGIG come from the germline V gene (reference sequence). CDR3 in amino acids: CACDTGGYYEQYF. The CDR3 DNA sequence: TGTGCCTGTGATACAGGGGGCTACTACGAACAGTACTTC.